A selection of T cell receptor beta chains follows, all from one sample in a study of type 1 regulatory T cells. What these receptors recognize is not known. TCRdb re-analysed the reads in MiXCR, keeping a single row per CDR3 protein. Of roughly 71,000 distinct CDR3 sequences in the sample, around 57% were seen once. The sample consisted of cultured T cells, either the whole culture or a sorted T cell fraction (not recorded which). Receptors originate from a human donor in good health. Both conserved end residues are trimmed from each CDR3.

CDR3aa,v_gene,j_gene
SARDRRVGFEQY,TRBV20-1,TRBJ2-7
ASSADRTPKERYT,TRBV4-2,TRBJ1-2
ASSELRGQGATDYGYT,TRBV25-1,TRBJ1-2
ASSDKTSGSGEQF,TRBV9,TRBJ2-1
ASRTGGLSNQPQH,TRBV6-1,TRBJ1-5
ASRPSGSSGTQY,TRBV28,TRBJ2-5
ASSLRHSSYEQY,TRBV7-9,TRBJ2-7
SGSMDRGHAF,TRBV29-1,TRBJ1-1
ASTRQGSGSTGELF,TRBV28,TRBJ2-2
ATSTTSGNNFYNEQF,TRBV24-1,TRBJ2-1
ASSGWDSIDQPQH,TRBV9,TRBJ1-5
AIPGLAGMRETQY,TRBV23-1,TRBJ2-5
ATSGGDPYNEQF,TRBV15,TRBJ2-1
ASSLGPVFVGGELF,TRBV7-6,TRBJ2-2
ASSPDPSSTEAF,TRBV18,TRBJ1-1
AISELGGPPYEQY,TRBV10-3,TRBJ2-7
ASRKQAGLSYNEQF,TRBV7-2,TRBJ2-1
ASSLFRGAGVNEQF,TRBV7-3,TRBJ2-1
ASSLRVGEQF,TRBV27,TRBJ2-1
ASSFGVSNQPQH,TRBV12-3/TRBV12-4,TRBJ1-5
ASSRDRGGEQY,TRBV5-6,TRBJ2-7
ASTLGAGSYDEQF,TRBV6-1,TRBJ2-1
ASSQPSPDEQY,TRBV3-1,TRBJ2-7
ASSLGVGYGSTDTQY,TRBV7-6,TRBJ2-3
ASSLEDRDTY,TRBV7-8,TRBJ2-7
SARVLGNEQF,TRBV29-1,TRBJ2-1
ATSDLRRDTGELF,TRBV24-1,TRBJ2-2
ASSTGTIQETQY,TRBV6-1,TRBJ2-5
AWSVAGLQETQY,TRBV30,TRBJ2-5
ASSIGGTVTGELF,TRBV19,TRBJ2-2
ASTPSGANVLT,TRBV12-3/TRBV12-4,TRBJ2-6
ASSSMGGLGTYEQY,TRBV11-2,TRBJ2-7
ASSPTLAGGEQF,TRBV12-3/TRBV12-4,TRBJ2-1
ASSKGTGKHYGYT,TRBV6-1,TRBJ1-2
ASSTDPGTYSYKQY,TRBV9,TRBJ2-7
ATAGPGLALHEQF,TRBV19,TRBJ2-1